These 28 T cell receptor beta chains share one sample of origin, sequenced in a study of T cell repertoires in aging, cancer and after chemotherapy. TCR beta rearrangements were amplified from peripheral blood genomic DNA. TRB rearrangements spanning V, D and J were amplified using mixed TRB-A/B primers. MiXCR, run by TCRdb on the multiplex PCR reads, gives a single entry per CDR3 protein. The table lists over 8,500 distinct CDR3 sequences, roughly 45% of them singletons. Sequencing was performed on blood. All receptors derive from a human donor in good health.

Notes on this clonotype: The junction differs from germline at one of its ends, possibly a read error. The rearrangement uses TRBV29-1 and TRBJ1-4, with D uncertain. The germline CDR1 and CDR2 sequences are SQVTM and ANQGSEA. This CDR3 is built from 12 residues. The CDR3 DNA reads TGCAGCGTAGGGTTAAGCAATGAAAAAATGTTTTTT. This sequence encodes CSVGLSNEKMFF.

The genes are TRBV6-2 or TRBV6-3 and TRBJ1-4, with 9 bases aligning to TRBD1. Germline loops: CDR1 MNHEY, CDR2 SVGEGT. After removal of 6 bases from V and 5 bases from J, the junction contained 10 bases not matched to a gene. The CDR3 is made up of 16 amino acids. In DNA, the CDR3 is TGTGCCAGCAGAAACCGGGACAGGGTGGGGAATGAAAAACTGTTTTTT. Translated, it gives CASRNRDRVGNEKLFF.

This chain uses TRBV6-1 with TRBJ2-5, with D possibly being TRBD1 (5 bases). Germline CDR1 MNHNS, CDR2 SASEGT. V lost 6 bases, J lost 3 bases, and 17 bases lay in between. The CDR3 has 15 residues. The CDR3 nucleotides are TGTGCCAGCAGCACCGCAGGAACAGGAAAAGAGACCCAGTACTTC. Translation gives CASSTAGTGKETQYF.

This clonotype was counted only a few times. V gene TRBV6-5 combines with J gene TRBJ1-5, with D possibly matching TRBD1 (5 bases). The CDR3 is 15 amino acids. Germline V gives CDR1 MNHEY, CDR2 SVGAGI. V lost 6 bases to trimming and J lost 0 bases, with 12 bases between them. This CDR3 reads CASRVSGTSNQPQHF. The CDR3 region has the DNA TGTGCCAGCAGGGTCAGTGGGACTAGCAATCAGCCCCAGCATTTT.

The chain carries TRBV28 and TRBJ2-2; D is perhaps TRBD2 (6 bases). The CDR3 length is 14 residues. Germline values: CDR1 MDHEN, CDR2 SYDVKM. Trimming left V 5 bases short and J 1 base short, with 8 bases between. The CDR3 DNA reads TGTGCCAGCAGTCGTAGCGGGAACACCGGGGAGCTGTTTTTT. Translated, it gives CASSRSGNTGELFF.

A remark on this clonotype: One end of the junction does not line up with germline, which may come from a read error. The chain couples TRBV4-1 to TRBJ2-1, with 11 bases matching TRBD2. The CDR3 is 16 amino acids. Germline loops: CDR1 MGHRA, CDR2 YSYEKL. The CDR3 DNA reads TGCGCCATCAGCTCAGGACTAGCGGGCTCCTACAATGAGCAGTTCTTC. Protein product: CAISSGLAGSYNEQFF.

CDR3 nucleotides: TGTGCCAGTAGTATGGACCTCGGGCAGTATAATGAAAAACTGTTTTTT. Its translation is CASSMDLGQYNEKLFF. The rearrangement uses TRBV19 and TRBJ1-4; D is uncertain. Trimming removed 3 bases at V and 4 bases at J, with 15 bases between. The length of the CDR3 is 16 residues. Looked up from germline, CDR1 is LNHDA and CDR2 is SQIVND (reference sequence).

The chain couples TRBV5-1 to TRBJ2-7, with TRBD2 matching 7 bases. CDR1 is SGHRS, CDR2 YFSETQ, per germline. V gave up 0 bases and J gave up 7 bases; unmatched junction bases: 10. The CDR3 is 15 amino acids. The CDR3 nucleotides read TGCGCCAGCAGCTTGGGCGGGGGATCCCTTGAAGAGCAGTACTTC. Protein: CASSLGGGSLEEQYF.

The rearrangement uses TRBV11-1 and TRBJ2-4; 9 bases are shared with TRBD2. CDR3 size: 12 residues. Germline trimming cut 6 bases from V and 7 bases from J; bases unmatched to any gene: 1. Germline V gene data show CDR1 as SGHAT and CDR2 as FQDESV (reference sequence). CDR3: CASRAGGNIQYF. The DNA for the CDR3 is TGTGCCAGCAGGGCGGGGGGGAACATTCAGTACTTC.

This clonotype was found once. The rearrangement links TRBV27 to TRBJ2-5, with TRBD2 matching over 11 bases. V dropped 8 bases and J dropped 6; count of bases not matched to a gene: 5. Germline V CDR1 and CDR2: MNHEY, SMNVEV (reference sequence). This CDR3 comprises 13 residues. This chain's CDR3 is CASSTSGEKTQYF. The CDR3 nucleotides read TGTGCCAGCTCGACTAGCGGGGAAAAGACCCAGTACTTC.

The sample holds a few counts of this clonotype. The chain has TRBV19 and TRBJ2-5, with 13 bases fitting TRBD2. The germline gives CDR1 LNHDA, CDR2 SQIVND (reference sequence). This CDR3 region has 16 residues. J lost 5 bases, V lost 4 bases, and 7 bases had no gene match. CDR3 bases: TGTGCCAGTAGTAGCCCGATGGGACTAGCGGGGGAGACCCAGTACTTC. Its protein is CASSSPMGLAGETQYF.

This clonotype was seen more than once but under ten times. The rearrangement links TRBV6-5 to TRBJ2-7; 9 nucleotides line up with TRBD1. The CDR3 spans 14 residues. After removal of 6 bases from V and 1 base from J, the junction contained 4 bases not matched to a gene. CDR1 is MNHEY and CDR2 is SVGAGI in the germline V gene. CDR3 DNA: TGTGCCAGCAGCCCGGACAGGGGATCCTACGAGCAGTACTTC. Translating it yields CASSPDRGSYEQYF.

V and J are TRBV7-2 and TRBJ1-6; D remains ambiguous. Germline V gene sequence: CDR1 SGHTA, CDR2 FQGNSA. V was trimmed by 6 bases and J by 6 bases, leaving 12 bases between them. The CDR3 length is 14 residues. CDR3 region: CASRLVLINSPLHF. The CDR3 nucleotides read TGTGCCAGCAGACTCGTGCTTATTAATTCACCCCTCCACTTT.

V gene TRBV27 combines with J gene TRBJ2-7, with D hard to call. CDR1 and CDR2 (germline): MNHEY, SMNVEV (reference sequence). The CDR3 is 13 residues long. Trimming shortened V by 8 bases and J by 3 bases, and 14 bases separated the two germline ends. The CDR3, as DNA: TGTGCCAGCGCCCGTAGGCAGAGCTACGAGCAGTACTTC. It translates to CASARRQSYEQYF.

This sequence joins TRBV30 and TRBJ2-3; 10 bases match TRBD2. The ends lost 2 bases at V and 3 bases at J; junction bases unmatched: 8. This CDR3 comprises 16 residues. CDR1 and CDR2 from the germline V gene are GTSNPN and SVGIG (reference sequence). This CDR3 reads CAWSPTRTSGTDTQYF. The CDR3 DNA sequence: TGTGCCTGGAGTCCAACTCGGACTAGCGGAACAGATACGCAGTATTTT.

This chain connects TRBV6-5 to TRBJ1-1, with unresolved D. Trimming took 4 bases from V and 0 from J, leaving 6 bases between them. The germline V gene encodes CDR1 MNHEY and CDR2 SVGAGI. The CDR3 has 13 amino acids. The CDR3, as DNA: TGTGCCAGCAGTTTTTCCATGAACACTGAAGCTTTCTTT. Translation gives CASSFSMNTEAFF.

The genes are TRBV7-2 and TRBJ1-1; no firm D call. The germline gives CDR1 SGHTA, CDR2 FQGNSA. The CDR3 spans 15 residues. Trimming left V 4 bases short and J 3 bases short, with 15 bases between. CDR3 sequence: CASSSPTRRDTEAFF. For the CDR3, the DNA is TGTGCCAGCAGCTCCCCCACGCGGCGGGACACTGAAGCTTTCTTT. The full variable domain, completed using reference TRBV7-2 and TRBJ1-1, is GAGVSQSPSNKVTEKGKDVELRCDPISGHTALYWYRQSLGQGLEFLIYFQGNSAPDKSGLPSDRFSAERTGGSVSTLTIQRTQQEDSAVYLCASSSPTRRDTEAFFGQGTRLTVV.

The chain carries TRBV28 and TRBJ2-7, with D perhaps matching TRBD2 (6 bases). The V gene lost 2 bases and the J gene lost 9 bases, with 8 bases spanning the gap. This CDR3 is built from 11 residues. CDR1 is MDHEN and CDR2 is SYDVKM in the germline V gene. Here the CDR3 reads CASSLQGLQYF. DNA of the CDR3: TGTGCCAGCAGTTTACAGGGACTGCAGTACTTC.

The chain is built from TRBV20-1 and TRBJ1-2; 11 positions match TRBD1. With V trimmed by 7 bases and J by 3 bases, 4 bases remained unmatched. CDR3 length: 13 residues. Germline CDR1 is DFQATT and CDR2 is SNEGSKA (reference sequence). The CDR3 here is CSGRDRGYYGYTF. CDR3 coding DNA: TGCAGTGGGAGGGACAGGGGGTACTATGGCTACACCTTC.

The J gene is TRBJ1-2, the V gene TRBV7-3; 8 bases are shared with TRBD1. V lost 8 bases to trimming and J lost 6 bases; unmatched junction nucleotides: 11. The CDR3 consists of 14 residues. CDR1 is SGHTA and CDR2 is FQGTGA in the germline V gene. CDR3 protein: CASSPSRDRNGYTF. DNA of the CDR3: TGTGCCAGCTCACCCTCCCGGGACAGGAATGGCTACACCTTC.

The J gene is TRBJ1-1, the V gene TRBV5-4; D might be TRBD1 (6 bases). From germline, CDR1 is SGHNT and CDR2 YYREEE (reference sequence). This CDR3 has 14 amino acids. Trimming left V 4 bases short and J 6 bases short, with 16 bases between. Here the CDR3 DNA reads TGTGCCAGCAGCCCAACGTCAGGGGACCCTGAAGCTTTCTTT. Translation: CASSPTSGDPEAFF.

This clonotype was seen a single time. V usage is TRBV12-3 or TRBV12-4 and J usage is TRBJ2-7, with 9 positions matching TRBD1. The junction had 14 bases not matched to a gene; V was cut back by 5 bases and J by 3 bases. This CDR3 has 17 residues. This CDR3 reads CASSIGRQGVVNYEQYF. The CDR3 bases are TGTGCCAGCAGTATAGGGAGACAGGGGGTGGTGAACTACGAGCAGTACTTC.

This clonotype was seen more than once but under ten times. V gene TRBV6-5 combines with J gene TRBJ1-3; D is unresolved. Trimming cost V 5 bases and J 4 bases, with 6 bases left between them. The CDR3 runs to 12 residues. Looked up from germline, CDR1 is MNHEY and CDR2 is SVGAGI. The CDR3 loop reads CASSEQGNTIYF. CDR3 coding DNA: TGTGCCAGCAGTGAGCAGGGAAACACCATATATTTT.

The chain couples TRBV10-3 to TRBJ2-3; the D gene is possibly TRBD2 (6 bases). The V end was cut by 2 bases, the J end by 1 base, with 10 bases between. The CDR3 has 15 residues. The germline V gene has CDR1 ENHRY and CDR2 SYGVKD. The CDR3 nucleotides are TGTGCCATCAGTGAGGGCCCGGGAGGCACAGATACGCAGTATTTT. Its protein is CAISEGPGGTDTQYF.

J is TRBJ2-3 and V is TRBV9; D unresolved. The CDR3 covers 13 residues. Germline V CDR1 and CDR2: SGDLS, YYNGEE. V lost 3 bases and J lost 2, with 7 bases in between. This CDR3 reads CASSAPNTDTQYF. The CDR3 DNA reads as TGTGCCAGCAGCGCACCGAACACAGATACGCAGTATTTT. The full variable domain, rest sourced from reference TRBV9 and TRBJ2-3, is DSGVTQTPKHLITATGQRVTLRCSPRSGDLSVYWYQQSLDQGLQFLIQYYNGEERAKGNILERFSAQQFPDLHSELNLSSLELGDSALYFCASSAPNTDTQYFGPGTRLTVL.

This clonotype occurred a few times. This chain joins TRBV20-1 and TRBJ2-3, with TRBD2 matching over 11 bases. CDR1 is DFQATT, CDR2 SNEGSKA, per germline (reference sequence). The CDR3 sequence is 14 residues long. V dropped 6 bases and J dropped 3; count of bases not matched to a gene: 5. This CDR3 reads CSATTSGDTDTQYF. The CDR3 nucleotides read TGCAGTGCCACGACTAGCGGGGATACAGATACGCAGTATTTT.

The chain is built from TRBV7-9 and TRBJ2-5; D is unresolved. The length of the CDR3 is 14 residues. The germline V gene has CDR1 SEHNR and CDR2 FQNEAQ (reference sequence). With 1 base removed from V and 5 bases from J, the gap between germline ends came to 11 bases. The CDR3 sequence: CASSLGAQQETQYF. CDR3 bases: TGTGCCAGCAGCTTAGGAGCTCAGCAGGAGACCCAGTACTTC.

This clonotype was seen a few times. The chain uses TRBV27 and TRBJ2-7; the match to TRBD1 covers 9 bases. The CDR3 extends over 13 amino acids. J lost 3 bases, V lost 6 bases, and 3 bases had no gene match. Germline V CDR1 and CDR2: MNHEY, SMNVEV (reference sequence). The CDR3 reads CASRGTGLYEQYF. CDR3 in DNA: TGTGCCAGCAGGGGGACAGGGCTCTACGAGCAGTACTTC.